Listed below are T cell receptor beta chains from one sample, sequenced in a study of identical twins. TCRdb passed the 5' RACE reads through MiXCR, listing each CDR3 protein once. This table has 420,000 or so distinct CDR3 sequences, less than 20% appearing once. Sample: naive T cells sorted from blood. All receptors derive from a man aged 45-65 years in good health. Each CDR3 is given with its conserved first and last residue. D genes are given only for firm matches. Clone size is given for some rows only: seen once, a few or many times, or a class if the clone is expanded.

CDR3,DNA,D,J,size,length,V
CASSLGQPGNTIYF,TGTGCCAGCAGCTTAGGTCAGCCTGGAAACACCATATATTTT,NA,TRBJ1-3,NA,14,TRBV7-9
CASSLGTGQAETQYF,TGTGCCAGCAGCCTTGGGACAGGGCAGGCGGAGACCCAGTACTTC,TRBD1,TRBJ2-5,many,15,TRBV5-5
CAISDRGRVRQETQYF,TGTGCCATCAGTGACAGGGGGAGAGTGCGGCAAGAGACCCAGTACTTC,TRBD1,TRBJ2-5,many,16,TRBV10-3
CATSREEGYNEQFF,TGTGCCACCAGCAGAGAGGAGGGCTACAATGAGCAGTTCTTC,NA,TRBJ2-1,NA,14,TRBV15
CASSTGTGETEAFF,TGCGCCAGCAGCACCGGGACAGGAGAGACTGAAGCTTTCTTT,TRBD1,TRBJ1-1,many,14,TRBV5-1
CASSFRAGTSYEQYF,TGTGCCAGCAGTTTTCGGGCAGGGACCTCCTACGAGCAGTACTTC,NA,TRBJ2-7,NA,15,TRBV27
CASSQEAGPRTPLHF,TGTGCCAGCAGCCAAGAGGCGGGGCCCCGGACACCCCTCCACTTT,NA,TRBJ1-6,few,15,TRBV4-2
CASSPTSGGYEQFF,TGTGCCAGCAGTCCCACTAGCGGGGGCTATGAGCAGTTCTTC,TRBD2,TRBJ2-1,NA,14,TRBV27
CASSDVGTYNEQFF,TGTGCCAGCTCGGATGTCGGGACCTACAATGAGCAGTTCTTC,NA,TRBJ2-1,many,14,TRBV19
CATSDAVDTGEQFF,TGTGCCACCAGTGATGCGGTCGACACGGGTGAGCAGTTCTTC,NA,TRBJ2-1,NA,14,TRBV24-1
CASSLGTEYPYNEQFF,TGTGCCAGCAGTTTAGGGACAGAATACCCCTACAATGAGCAGTTCTTC,TRBD1,TRBJ2-1,NA,16,TRBV27
CASSPMGVPAYEQYF,TGCGCCAGCAGTCCGATGGGGGTGCCGGCCTACGAGCAGTACTTC,NA,TRBJ2-7,many,15,TRBV4-1
CASSFRLAGVVDTQYF,TGTGCCAGCAGTTTCCGACTAGCGGGAGTGGTAGATACGCAGTATTTT,TRBD2,TRBJ2-3,NA,16,TRBV28
CASRTLGGGYTF,TGCGCCAGCCGAACCCTAGGAGGGGGCTACACCTTC,NA,TRBJ1-2,few,12,TRBV4-3
CASSLDRQGIETQYF,TGTGCCAGCAGCTTAGACCGACAGGGTATAGAGACCCAGTACTTC,TRBD1,TRBJ2-5,few,15,TRBV7-2
CASSLEGGFPSGANVLTF,TGCGCCAGCAGCTTGGAGGGGGGATTCCCCTCTGGGGCCAACGTCCTGACTTTC,NA,TRBJ2-6,NA,18,TRBV5-1
CSATPEGLYTGELFF,TGCAGCGCCACTCCCGAGGGTCTTTACACCGGGGAGCTGTTTTTT,NA,TRBJ2-2,many,15,TRBV29-1
CATSDPGLDLQETQYF,TGTGCCACCAGTGATCCCGGACTAGATCTCCAAGAGACCCAGTACTTC,TRBD2,TRBJ2-5,few,16,TRBV24-1
CSARDIRLAYLYEQYF,TGCAGTGCTAGAGATATAAGACTAGCTTACCTCTACGAGCAGTACTTC,TRBD2,TRBJ2-7,NA,16,TRBV20-1
CASSSWTGDNSPLHF,TGTGCCAGCAGTTCTTGGACAGGGGATAATTCACCCCTCCACTTT,TRBD1,TRBJ1-6,few,15,TRBV6-5
CASSPALKQYF,TGTGCCAGCAGCCCGGCGCTAAAGCAGTACTTC,NA,TRBJ2-7,NA,11,TRBV6-2/TRBV6-3
CASSSQESRYEQYF,TGCGCCAGCAGTTCACAGGAGAGTAGGTACGAGCAGTACTTC,NA,TRBJ2-7,many,14,TRBV5-1
CASSRREGGLSHEQYF,TGCGCCAGCAGCCGTCGGGAGGGGGGCCTAAGTCACGAGCAGTACTTC,TRBD2,TRBJ2-7,NA,16,TRBV4-1
CASSVLSQAGELFF,TGTGCCAGCAGCGTATTATCCCAGGCCGGGGAGCTGTTTTTT,NA,TRBJ2-2,many,14,TRBV9
CASSLAEVTSGGDEQFF,TGCGCCAGCAGCTTAGCAGAGGTGACTAGCGGAGGGGATGAGCAGTTCTTC,TRBD2,TRBJ2-1,few,17,TRBV5-1
CSVADRGQGIEAFF,TGCAGCGTTGCGGACAGGGGGCAGGGGATTGAAGCTTTCTTT,TRBD1,TRBJ1-1,many,14,TRBV29-1
CAISNRTSGRTDTQYF,TGTGCCATCAGTAACCGGACTAGCGGACGCACAGATACGCAGTATTTT,TRBD2,TRBJ2-3,NA,16,TRBV10-3
CASSSPMGVEQYF,TGTGCCAGCAGTTCCCCGATGGGGGTCGAGCAGTACTTC,NA,TRBJ2-7,NA,13,TRBV28
CASSQGGANTEAFF,TGCGCCAGCAGCCAAGGGGGCGCGAACACTGAAGCTTTCTTT,NA,TRBJ1-1,NA,14,TRBV4-3
CASSLGTSGARQYF,TGTGCCAGCAGCCTCGGGACTAGCGGAGCCCGGCAGTACTTC,TRBD2,TRBJ2-7,once,14,TRBV28
CASRTYSDPRGTDTQYF,TGCGCCAGCAGAACGTACAGCGACCCTAGGGGCACAGATACGCAGTATTTT,NA,TRBJ2-3,many,17,TRBV5-1
CASSLNRDYGYTF,TGTGCCAGCAGCTTAAACAGGGACTATGGCTACACCTTC,NA,TRBJ1-2,many,13,TRBV7-2
CASSLGRLTQETQYF,TGTGCCAGCAGCTTAGGGCGGCTGACCCAAGAGACCCAGTACTTC,NA,TRBJ2-5,few,15,TRBV11-2
CASSLGLAGGETQYF,TGTGCCAGCAGCTTAGGACTAGCGGGAGGAGAGACCCAGTACTTC,TRBD2,TRBJ2-5,many,15,TRBV7-2
CASSYSGGRGSEETQYF,TGTGCCAGCAGTTACTCTGGGGGGCGCGGGTCAGAAGAGACCCAGTACTTC,NA,TRBJ2-5,NA,17,TRBV6-2/TRBV6-3
CSVPGTGGLRNEQFF,TGCAGCGTACCCGGGACAGGGGGTTTACGGAATGAGCAGTTCTTC,TRBD1,TRBJ2-1,many,15,TRBV29-1
CASSSLQGDEQFF,TGTGCCAGCAGCTCCCTACAGGGAGATGAGCAGTTCTTC,NA,TRBJ2-1,NA,13,TRBV5-6
CSASLGWETQYF,TGCAGTGCTAGCCTGGGGTGGGAGACCCAGTACTTC,NA,TRBJ2-5,NA,12,TRBV20-1
CASSLQGTSGPDTQYF,TGTGCCAGCAGCTTGCAGGGGACTAGCGGTCCAGATACGCAGTATTTT,TRBD2,TRBJ2-3,many,16,TRBV7-3
CASNPVGYDGKNEQFF,TGTGCCAGCAACCCGGTCGGCTATGACGGGAAAAATGAGCAGTTCTTC,NA,TRBJ2-1,many,16,TRBV7-9
CASRRAGGNSGANVLTF,TGTGCCAGCAGGAGGGCAGGGGGCAACTCTGGGGCCAACGTCCTGACTTTC,TRBD1,TRBJ2-6,NA,17,TRBV12-3/TRBV12-4
CASSPTGAWPTDTQYF,TGCGCCAGCAGCCCGACAGGGGCCTGGCCCACAGATACGCAGTATTTT,TRBD1,TRBJ2-3,NA,16,TRBV4-3
CATPRFSSSHPYEQYF,TGTGCCACCCCGAGATTTTCTAGTTCCCACCCCTACGAGCAGTACTTC,NA,TRBJ2-7,NA,16,TRBV28
CASSSGLISEQYF,TGTGCCAGCAGCTCGGGACTAATCTCCGAGCAGTACTTC,TRBD2,TRBJ2-7,few,13,TRBV7-9
CASGEGGVGAFF,TGTGCCAGCGGAGAGGGGGGAGTAGGAGCTTTCTTT,NA,TRBJ1-1,many,12,TRBV18
CASSHRYGGGADTGELFF,TGCGCCAGCAGCCACCGTTATGGGGGGGGAGCAGACACCGGGGAGCTGTTTTTT,TRBD2,TRBJ2-2,many,18,TRBV4-3
CSVERTSGSSNEQFF,TGCAGTGTGGAGAGGACTAGCGGGAGTAGTAATGAGCAGTTCTTC,TRBD2,TRBJ2-1,NA,15,TRBV20-1
CASREGNQPQHF,TGTGCCAGCCGGGAGGGCAATCAGCCCCAGCATTTT,NA,TRBJ1-5,NA,12,TRBV12-3/TRBV12-4
CASSFSGTGFFDEQFF,TGTGCCAGCAGCTTTTCCGGGACAGGGTTCTTCGATGAGCAGTTCTTC,TRBD1,TRBJ2-1,few,16,TRBV5-5
CASSSLRGGGFNNEQFF,TGTGCCAGCAGTTCCCTCCGGGGCGGGGGATTTAACAATGAGCAGTTCTTC,TRBD2,TRBJ2-1,few,17,TRBV6-2/TRBV6-3
CASSPGLSYNEQFF,TGTGCCAGCAGTCCAGGTCTTTCCTACAATGAGCAGTTCTTC,NA,TRBJ2-1,NA,14,TRBV7-9
CASSGSTSGRPDTDTQYF,TGTGCCAGCAGTGGGAGTACTAGCGGGCGGCCAGACACAGATACGCAGTATTTT,TRBD2,TRBJ2-3,NA,18,TRBV2
CASSDARRETQYF,TGCGCCAGCAGTGACGCTAGGAGGGAGACCCAGTACTTC,NA,TRBJ2-5,many,13,TRBV10-2
CSVWVAGGPSLSGANVLTF,TGCAGCGTGTGGGTCGCGGGAGGGCCTTCTCTCTCTGGGGCCAACGTCCTGACTTTC,TRBD2,TRBJ2-6,NA,19,TRBV29-1